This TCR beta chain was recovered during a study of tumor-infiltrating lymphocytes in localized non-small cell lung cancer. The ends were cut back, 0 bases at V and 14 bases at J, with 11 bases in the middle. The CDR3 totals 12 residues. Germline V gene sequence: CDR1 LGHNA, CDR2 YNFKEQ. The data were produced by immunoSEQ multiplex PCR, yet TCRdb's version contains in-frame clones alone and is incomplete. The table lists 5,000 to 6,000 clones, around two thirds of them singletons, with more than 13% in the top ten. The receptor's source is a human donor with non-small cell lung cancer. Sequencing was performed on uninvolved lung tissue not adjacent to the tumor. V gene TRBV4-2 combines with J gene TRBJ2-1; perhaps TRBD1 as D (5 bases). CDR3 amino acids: CASSQEGLDEFF. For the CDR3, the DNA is TGTGCCAGCAGCCAAGAGGGGCTAGATGAGTTCTTC.